This T cell receptor beta chain was recorded in a study of T cell responses to AZD1222 COVID-19 vaccine. Looked up from germline, CDR1 is MGHDK and CDR2 is SYGVNS. CDR3 length equals 13 residues. V dropped 2 bases and J dropped 0 bases, with 4 bases sitting between them. Assay used: immunoSEQ multiplex PCR; TCRdb lists only in-frame clones, some missing. The sample holds about 160,000 clones; 92% are singletons and the top ten take about 4.5%. Points on this clone: Its antigen is unidentified.

Study-level results: At baseline, seropositivity was found in only six or seven AZD1222 recipients. Donor demographics were predominantly white British with a female majority; clonal diversity may be underestimated. Spike was spanned by vaccine-associated CD4 TCRs, which were dominant at 160-218 and 743-854.

The material sequenced was peripheral blood, taken on day 0 of MenACWY control vaccination. The chain combines TRBV25-1 with TRBJ1-1; D is ambiguous. The receptor's source is an adult in good health. The CDR3 region is CASSEVLNTEAFF. The CDR3 DNA is TGTGCCAGCAGTGAAGTTTTGAACACTGAAGCTTTCTTT.